This T cell receptor (beta chain) was sequenced for a study of shared clonotypes between healthy human individuals. V lost 5 bases and J lost 0; bases outside the gene matches: 7. Germline CDR1 and CDR2: SEHNR and FQNEAQ (reference sequence). This CDR3 comprises 15 residues. Genomic DNA of every subset was divided equally among multiple immunoSEQ plates. Assay used: immunoSEQ multiplex PCR; TCRdb lists only in-frame clones, some missing. Found here are 1,500,000 or so clones, approximately 98.5% of them singletons; the top ten hold under 0.45%. Donors were Caucasian adults residing in Nashville, Tennessee, USA.

The chain recombines TRBV7-9 with TRBJ2-7; 7 bases match TRBD1. This receptor was taken from a man under 40 in good health. Sequenced: naive CD4+ T cells sorted from blood. Subset of the sample: CD45RA+ positively selected. The CDR3 region has the DNA TGTGCCAGCAGCCCGATGACAGGGAGCTCCTACGAGCAGTACTTC. Translated: CASSPMTGSSYEQYF.